The clone carrying this T cell receptor beta chain was seen many times. As yet, its antigen is unknown. The germline V gene has CDR1 MRHNA and CDR2 SNTAGT. V was cut by 1 base and J by 5 bases, with 6 bases left in between. This CDR3 comprises 13 residues. cDNA molecules, individually, were tagged with unique molecular identifiers. In TCRdb, the 5' RACE reads were re-called with MiXCR into one record per CDR3 protein. The repertoire holds 36,000 or so distinct CDR3 sequences, with around 4.5% as singletons. These data originate in a study of early T cells in non-severe SARS-CoV-2 infection. Study-wide background: The study sequenced bulk RNA from unsorted whole blood, with chains unpaired.

Study-level points and caveats: The study's VDJdb matching favored anti-spike CD8 responses and missed private and CD4 specificities.

V usage is TRBV6-4 and J usage is TRBJ2-1; weak D call: TRBD1 (5 bases). Sample: whole blood. This TCR came from an adult who was a healthcare worker with PCR-confirmed SARS-CoV-2 infection or an uninfected control (not recorded which). The CDR3 region has the DNA TGTGCCAGCAGTGACTTGGACAACAATGAGCAGTTCTTC. This codes for CASSDLDNNEQFF.